Listed below are T cell receptor beta chains from one sample, sequenced in a study of T-cell reconstitution after alpha-beta-depleted transplantation in children. TCRdb re-derived calls from the PCR reads in MiXCR, one entry per CDR3 protein. This table holds about 340,000 distinct CDR3 sequences, about an eighth found once. Sample: PBMCs, taken from the stem cell graft. The receptors shown here come from a human donor who donated a stem cell graft to a child with Fanconi anemia. Both conserved end residues are part of each CDR3. Clone sizes are given selectively: once, few, many, or a class where the clone is expanded.

clone_size: many; v_call: TRBV5-1; j_call: TRBJ1-1; cdr3_aa: CASSLNTGTEAFF
clone_size: many; v_call: TRBV28; j_call: TRBJ1-3; cdr3_aa: CASSLTAGNTIYF
clone_size: many; v_call: TRBV20-1; j_call: TRBJ2-1; cdr3_aa: CSASTGPNSYNEQFF
clone_size: few; v_call: TRBV29-1; j_call: TRBJ2-2; cdr3_aa: CSLYGELFF
clone_size: many; v_call: TRBV6-1; j_call: TRBJ2-2; cdr3_aa: CASSEQTGLLGGELFF
clone_size: few; v_call: TRBV5-4; j_call: TRBJ2-7; cdr3_aa: CASSLQGTAYEQYF
clone_size: few; v_call: TRBV5-4; j_call: TRBJ2-5; cdr3_aa: CASSFRTSETQYF
clone_size: .; v_call: TRBV15; j_call: TRBJ2-1; cdr3_aa: CATSRDLGGGAQFF
clone_size: few; v_call: TRBV4-3; j_call: TRBJ2-1; cdr3_aa: CASSPPGTGDINEQFF
clone_size: few; v_call: TRBV12-3/TRBV12-4; j_call: TRBJ2-1; cdr3_aa: CASSPGLAGTYNEQFF
clone_size: few; v_call: TRBV5-1; j_call: TRBJ1-6; cdr3_aa: CASSSSTGYGVLHF
clone_size: few; v_call: TRBV7-2; j_call: TRBJ2-1; cdr3_aa: CASSEQLHEQFF
clone_size: many; v_call: TRBV2; j_call: TRBJ1-1; cdr3_aa: CANRQGMNTEAFF
clone_size: .; v_call: TRBV20-1; j_call: TRBJ1-5; cdr3_aa: CSAGQGQGNQPQHF